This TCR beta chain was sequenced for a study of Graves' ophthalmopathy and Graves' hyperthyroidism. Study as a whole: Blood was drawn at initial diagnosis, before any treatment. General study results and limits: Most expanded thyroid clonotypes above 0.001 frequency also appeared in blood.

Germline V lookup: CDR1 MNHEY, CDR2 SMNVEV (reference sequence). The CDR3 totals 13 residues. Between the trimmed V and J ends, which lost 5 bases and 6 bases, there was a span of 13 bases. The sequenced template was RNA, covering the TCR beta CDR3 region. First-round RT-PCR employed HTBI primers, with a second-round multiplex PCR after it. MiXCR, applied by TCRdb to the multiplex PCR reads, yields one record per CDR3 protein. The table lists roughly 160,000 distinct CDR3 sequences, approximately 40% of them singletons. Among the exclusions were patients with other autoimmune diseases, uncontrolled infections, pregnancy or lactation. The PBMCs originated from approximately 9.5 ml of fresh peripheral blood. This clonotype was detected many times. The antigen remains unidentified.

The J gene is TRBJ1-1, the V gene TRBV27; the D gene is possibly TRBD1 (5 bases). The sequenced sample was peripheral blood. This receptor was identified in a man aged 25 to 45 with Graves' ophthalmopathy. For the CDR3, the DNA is TGTGCCAGCAGTCCCGTAAGGGGCCCTGAAGCTTTCTTT. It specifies CASSPVRGPEAFF.